This T cell receptor beta chain stems from a study of siplizumab effects on memory and regulatory T cells. Germline CDR1 reads MNHEY; CDR2 reads SMNVEV (reference sequence). There are 16 residues in the CDR3. V was cut by 6 bases and J by 0 bases, with 15 bases left in between. Concerning this clone itself: Its antigen remains unknown.

Sequencing of each sample assayed roughly 10^5 TCR templates. Only in-frame clones appear in the TCRdb table, and some are missing; sequencing was by immunoSEQ multiplex PCR. The table lists around 78,000 clones, about 90% of them singletons. Study-wide findings and caveats: Naive T cells apparently outstripped memory cells in diversity and seemed major alloresponse contributors. Left unconfirmed was the suppressive function of proliferating Tregs from siplizumab cultures.

This TCR was sampled from a human donor in good health. The chain joins TRBV27 to TRBJ2-1; the D is unclear. Source material: CD8+ T cells sorted from blood. CDR3 nucleotides: TGTGCCAGCAGCCGTCCCAAACTGGGCTCCTACAATGAGCAGTTCTTC. It is translated as CASSRPKLGSYNEQFF.